Presented here are 29 T cell receptor beta chains from one specimen sequenced in a study of blood T cell repertoires in COVID-19 (dated by TCRdb to 2019 to 2021). To prepare the library, the immunoSEQ multiplex PCR assay was applied. The table was pulled from immuneACCESS by TCRdb, which kept in-frame rearrangements only. Such tables lose some clones; where checked, under half of the loss comes from unresolved V genes, and the rest has no known cause. Counted in this sample were roughly 39,000 clones; 88% of them appeared once. The ten most abundant clones make up roughly 10% of the sample. The sample consisted of peripheral blood. These receptors all stem from a woman between 65 and 79 years old with acute or convalescent COVID-19.

The rearrangement links TRBV18 to TRBJ2-2; D is unclear. Germline V gives CDR1 KGHSH, CDR2 LQKENI. V was pared by 0 bases and J by 7 bases, with 12 bases between. CDR3 length: 15 residues. The CDR3 reads CASSPPTGLVGELFF. The DNA for the CDR3 is TGTGCCAGCTCACCACCCACCGGTCTAGTCGGGGAGCTGTTTTTT.

The gene calls are TRBV5-5 and TRBJ1-6; possible D gene TRBD1, 6 bases. Trimming removed 6 bases at V and 3 bases at J, with 13 bases between. The CDR3 runs 15 residues. The germline V gene has CDR1 SGHKS and CDR2 YYEKEE (reference sequence). The CDR3 protein is CASTPGAIYNSPLHF. The DNA of the CDR3 is TGTGCCAGCACGCCAGGGGCGATCTATAATTCACCCCTCCACTTT.

The chain has TRBV2 and TRBJ1-1; D is perhaps TRBD1 (5 bases). Germline lookup yields CDR1 SNHLY and CDR2 FYNNEI. The V end was cut by 2 bases, the J end by 5 bases, with 12 bases between. This CDR3 is built from 14 residues. CDR3 region: CASSEFRGVTEAFF. The CDR3 bases are TGTGCCAGCAGTGAATTTAGGGGTGTGACTGAAGCTTTCTTT.

CDR3 DNA: TGTGCCAGCAGCTACGGGCCGGGACAGGGGGGTTATGAGCAGTTCTTC. Translation gives CASSYGPGQGGYEQFF. V usage is TRBV28 and J usage is TRBJ2-1; 11 nucleotides agree with TRBD1. The CDR3 spans 16 residues. V lost 6 bases to trimming and J lost 8 bases; unmatched junction nucleotides: 12. Germline V gene sequence: CDR1 MDHEN, CDR2 SYDVKM.

V and J are TRBV30 and TRBJ2-2, with TRBD2 matching 7 bases. The V gene's germline CDR1 is GTSNPN and CDR2 SVGIG (reference sequence). CDR3 length equals 16 residues. V dropped 3 bases and J dropped 5; count of bases not matched to a gene: 12. CDR3 amino acids: CAWRVGLRSYTGELFF. DNA for the CDR3: TGTGCCTGGAGGGTGGGACTACGTTCTTATACCGGGGAGCTGTTTTTT.

CDR3 sequence (DNA): TGTGCCAGTAGTCAGCGACAGCTAGCCAAAAACATTCAGTACTTC. It encodes CASSQRQLAKNIQYF. This rearrangement joins TRBV19 to TRBJ2-4; tentative D call: TRBD1 (5 bases). The germline V and J ends were trimmed by 5 bases and 0 bases, with 11 bases remaining between them. The germline CDR1 and CDR2 sequences are LNHDA and SQIVND (reference sequence). This CDR3 is 15 amino acids long.

The rearrangement joins TRBV6-2 or TRBV6-3 to TRBJ1-5; 8 nucleotides agree with TRBD1. The trim removed 5 bases at V and 6 bases at J, leaving 9 bases unmatched. Germline assignment: CDR1 MNHEY and CDR2 SVGEGT. The CDR3 has 15 amino acids. In DNA form, the CDR3 reads TGTGCCAGCAGTACCATCAGGGGGCCGGTTCAGCCCCAGCATTTT. Amino acids: CASSTIRGPVQPQHF.

The chain couples TRBV9 to TRBJ2-3; weak D call: TRBD1 (7 bases). Germline V gene lookup returns CDR1 SGDLS and CDR2 YYNGEE. The CDR3 runs 19 residues. Trimming took off 4 bases at V and 4 bases at J, with 28 bases between the two ends. Here the CDR3 reads CASSLQGGTGTGRSDTQYF. The CDR3, as DNA: TGTGCCAGCAGCCTCCAGGGGGGAACAGGTACGGGACGGTCAGATACGCAGTATTTT.

This clone was picked up a small number of times. V gene TRBV19 combines with J gene TRBJ2-7; 10 bases match TRBD1. The V gene's germline CDR1 is LNHDA and CDR2 SQIVND (reference sequence). The V and J ends lost 5 bases and 5 bases, in that order; junction bases with no gene match: 3. The CDR3 is 13 residues long. CDR3 in amino acids: CASSRTGGNEQYV. Here the CDR3 DNA reads TGTGCCAGTAGTCGGACAGGGGGTAACGAGCAGTACGTC.

The chain recombines TRBV5-8 with TRBJ1-2; D might be TRBD1 (6 bases). V lost 4 bases to trimming and J lost 5 bases, with 21 bases between them. The CDR3 covers 16 residues. Per germline, CDR1 SGHTS and CDR2 YDEGEE. CDR3 sequence (DNA): TGTGCCAGCAGCACCCCTTTGGGGGCTAGTTATTATGGCTACACCTTC. This translates into CASSTPLGASYYGYTF.

This chain's CDR3 is CASSLARRTDYGYTF. The CDR3 region has the DNA TGTGCCAGCAGCTTAGCGAGAAGGACAGACTATGGCTACACCTTC. The V call is TRBV7-9, the J call TRBJ1-2, with D maybe TRBD1 (6 bases). The CDR3 sequence is 15 residues long. Germline lookup yields CDR1 SEHNR and CDR2 FQNEAQ (reference sequence). Trimming left V 0 bases short and J 3 bases short, with 11 bases between.

The chain has TRBV7-9 and TRBJ1-5; 7 bases line up with TRBD1. The junction had 5 bases not matched to a gene; V was cut back by 2 bases and J by 1 base. CDR1 is SEHNR, CDR2 FQNEAQ, per germline (reference sequence). This CDR3 has 16 residues. The DNA for the CDR3 is TGTGCCAGCAGCTTAATAACAGGGGAAAGCAATCAGCCCCAGCATTTT. Its protein product is CASSLITGESNQPQHF.

The chain is built from TRBV6-5 and TRBJ1-1, with D possibly being TRBD1 (6 bases). Germline CDR1 and CDR2: MNHEY and SVGAGI. The length of the CDR3 is 15 residues. Trimming stripped 10 bases from V and 3 bases from J, with 21 bases between. Written as DNA, the CDR3 is TGTGCCACTTACCCCGGACAGTCATGGGACACTGAAGCTTTCTTT. Its protein product is CATYPGQSWDTEAFF.

This clone has just one count. This CDR3 reads CASSFSQSGGKETQYF. CDR3 bases: TGTGCCAGCAGCTTCAGTCAGAGCGGGGGGAAAGAGACCCAGTACTTC. The chain joins TRBV7-8 to TRBJ2-5; 9 bases line up with TRBD2. V dropped 3 bases and J dropped 3; count of bases not matched to a gene: 8. The CDR3 contains 16 residues. CDR1 is SGHVS and CDR2 is FQNEAQ in the germline V gene. The complete variable domain, with remaining parts taken from reference TRBV7-8 and TRBJ2-5, reads GAGVSQSPRYKVAKRGQDVALRCDPISGHVSLFWYQQALGQGPEFLTYFQNEAQLDKSGLPSDRFFAERPEGSVSTLKIQRTQQEDSAVYLCASSFSQSGGKETQYFGPGTRLLVL.

This chain links TRBV27 with TRBJ2-3, with 8 positions matching TRBD2. V was pared by 5 bases and J by 6 bases, with 10 bases of the junction left unmatched. Germline CDR1 reads MNHEY; CDR2 reads SMNVEV (reference sequence). This CDR3 has 15 amino acids. In DNA form, the CDR3 reads TGTGCCAGCAGTCTTAGCGGGGTAGTGGGGGATACGCAGTATTTT. This encodes CASSLSGVVGDTQYF.

The rearrangement joins TRBV27 to TRBJ2-5; 8 positions agree with TRBD1. The germline CDR1 and CDR2 sequences are MNHEY and SMNVEV (reference sequence). The CDR3 has 15 residues. Germline trimming cut 2 bases from V and 5 bases from J; bases unmatched to any gene: 7. CDR3 residues: CASSLTVTGDETQYF. The DNA of the CDR3 is TGTGCCAGCAGTTTAACGGTGACAGGGGATGAGACCCAGTACTTC.

The rearrangement joins TRBV7-3 to TRBJ2-2; D perhaps matches TRBD2 (6 bases). V lost 5 bases to trimming and J lost 1 base, with 14 bases between them. The CDR3 loop spans 16 amino acids. Per germline, CDR1 SGHTA and CDR2 FQGTGA. The chain's CDR3 is CASSLGVAVNTGELFF. Here the CDR3 DNA reads TGTGCCAGCAGCCTCGGGGTAGCGGTGAACACCGGGGAGCTGTTTTTT.

In this sample, this clone turned up once. The chain joins TRBV6-2 or TRBV6-3 to TRBJ2-7; a possible D gene is TRBD2 (5 bases). Trimming took off 2 bases at V and 0 bases at J, with 11 bases between the two ends. Germline CDR1 reads MNHEY; CDR2 reads SVGEGT. The CDR3 is 15 amino acids. The chain's CDR3 is CASSYGLGSSYEQYV. CDR3 nucleotide sequence: TGTGCCAGCAGTTACGGCCTAGGGAGCTCCTACGAGCAGTACGTC.

The gene calls are TRBV6-2 or TRBV6-3 and TRBJ1-1; D remains unclear. CDR1 and CDR2 (germline): MNHEY, SVGEGT. V was shortened by 6 bases and J by 4 bases, with 15 bases between the two germline ends. This CDR3 has 14 residues. The CDR3 DNA reads as TGTGCCAGCAGCCTCAGCGACCCGTCCACTGAAGCTTTCTTT. Translating it yields CASSLSDPSTEAFF.

The sample holds one count of this clone. The V and J genes are TRBV7-9 and TRBJ1-4; D gene uncertain. Deletions cut 3 bases from V and 2 bases from J, with 10 bases between. Per the germline V gene, CDR1 is SEHNR and CDR2 is FQNEAQ (reference sequence). This CDR3 spans 15 amino acids. CDR3 amino acids: CASSLEGFTNEKLFF. CDR3 DNA: TGTGCCAGCAGCTTGGAGGGATTCACTAATGAAAAACTGTTTTTT.

The rearrangement joins TRBV6-6 to TRBJ2-3; 7 nucleotides agree with TRBD2. From germline, CDR1 is MNHNY and CDR2 SVGAGI (reference sequence). CDR3 length: 14 residues. J lost 1 base, V lost 7 bases, and 5 bases had no gene match. The CDR3 DNA follows: TGTGCCAGCAACGGGGGGTTTGGCACAGATACGCAGTATTTT. Its translation is CASNGGFGTDTQYF.

V gene TRBV10-3 combines with J gene TRBJ2-1; 7 bases are shared with TRBD1. Germline trimming cut 5 bases from V and 8 bases from J; bases unmatched to any gene: 12. The length of the CDR3 is 15 residues. Germline values: CDR1 ENHRY, CDR2 SYGVKD. CDR3 region: CAISPGSTGLDEQFF. The CDR3, as DNA: TGTGCCATCAGTCCTGGATCGACAGGGTTGGATGAGCAGTTCTTC.

The genes are TRBV5-1 and TRBJ1-1; a weak D match, TRBD1 (6 bases). V was clipped by 4 bases and J by 4 bases, with 14 bases between them. This CDR3 is built from 14 residues. Germline CDR1 is SGHRS and CDR2 is YFSETQ. The CDR3 DNA sequence: TGCGCCAGCAGCCCTCAGGGGTCCGGCACTGAAGCTTTCTTT. Its translation: CASSPQGSGTEAFF.

J is TRBJ1-5 and V is TRBV9, with unresolved D. Per germline, CDR1 SGDLS and CDR2 YYNGEE. V was trimmed by 2 bases and J by 0 bases, leaving 6 bases between them. The CDR3 is 14 residues long. CDR3 region: CASSVGYSNQPQHF. CDR3 in DNA: TGTGCCAGCAGCGTCGGGTATAGCAATCAGCCCCAGCATTTT. Full variable domain (outside the CDR3, taken from reference TRBV9 and TRBJ1-5): DSGVTQTPKHLITATGQRVTLRCSPRSGDLSVYWYQQSLDQGLQFLIQYYNGEERAKGNILERFSAQQFPDLHSELNLSSLELGDSALYFCASSVGYSNQPQHFGDGTRLSIL.

The chain has TRBV20-1 and TRBJ1-2, with D tentatively TRBD1 (6 bases). This CDR3 comprises 12 residues. Germline CDR1 reads DFQATT; CDR2 reads SNEGSKA (reference sequence). V lost 3 bases to trimming and J lost 3 bases, with 8 bases between them. This chain's CDR3 is CSASPGDYGYTF. CDR3 bases: TGCAGTGCTAGTCCAGGGGACTATGGCTACACCTTC.

The chain is built from TRBV20-1 and TRBJ1-5; no definite D call. V was cut by 6 bases and J by 6 bases, with 3 bases left in between. This CDR3 is 9 amino acids long. Germline lookup yields CDR1 DFQATT and CDR2 SNEGSKA (reference sequence). CDR3: CSAGQPQHF. CDR3 in DNA: TGCAGTGCCGGTCAGCCCCAGCATTTT.

The gene calls are TRBV7-9 and TRBJ1-1, with 9 bases that match TRBD1. CDR3 length: 15 residues. Germline V CDR1 and CDR2: SEHNR, FQNEAQ (reference sequence). With 3 bases clipped from V and 4 bases from J, the junction kept 6 bases outside the gene matches. CDR3 sequence (DNA): TGTGCCAGCAGCTTCACAGGGGGCTCAGGCACTGAAGCTTTCTTT. Translating it yields CASSFTGGSGTEAFF.

This rearrangement joins TRBV5-1 to TRBJ2-5; TRBD1 matches 7 bases. CDR3 length: 13 amino acids. V shed 4 bases, J shed 5 bases, and the junction held 5 bases outside the gene matches. Germline V CDR1 and CDR2: SGHRS, YFSETQ. CDR3 DNA sequence: TGCGCCAGCAGCGAACAGGGGTGGGAGACCCAGTACTTC. Protein product: CASSEQGWETQYF.

The genes are TRBV5-1 and TRBJ1-2, with 7 bases matching TRBD1. V lost 4 bases and J lost 4; bases outside the gene matches: 10. CDR3 length: 15 residues. The germline CDR1 and CDR2 sequences are SGHRS and YFSETQ. CDR3 in amino acids: CASSTTGQSPYGYTF. As DNA, the CDR3 is TGCGCCAGCAGCACAACGGGACAGAGCCCCTATGGCTACACCTTC. Full variable domain (outside the CDR3, taken from reference TRBV5-1 and TRBJ1-2): KAGVTQTPRYLIKTRGQQVTLSCSPISGHRSVSWYQQTPGQGLQFLFEYFSETQRNKGNFPGRFSGRQFSNSRSEMNVSTLELGDSALYLCASSTTGQSPYGYTFGSGTRLTVV.